Here is one TCR beta chain with its context. As originally analysed: Amplification of reference gene primers was used by the study to estimate nucleated cell counts. The repertoire was sequenced with immunoSEQ multiplex PCR; TCRdb's copy has only in-frame clones and lacks some. The V and J calls and the clone size are those of that table, but D and trimming were determined from the DNA. The sample lists some 270,000 clones; almost 85% were seen once. The data were taken from a study of blood T cell repertoires in COVID-19. Whole-study context: The cDNA or gDNA used as material had been derived from T cells, B-cell-depleted T cells, or PBMCs.

Cohorts were determined from participant-reported clinical history. This receptor was obtained from a woman in her fifties or sixties with acute COVID-19. Sequencing was done on a sample of PBMCs or T cells enriched from blood (not recorded which).

The CDR3 nucleotides read TGTGCCAGCAGCTTGGCAGGGCTATCCTACAATGAGCAGTTCTTC. This encodes CASSLAGLSYNEQFF. The chain has TRBV5-4 and TRBJ2-1; D perhaps matches TRBD1 (5 bases). The CDR3 length is 15 residues. Germline V gene sequence: CDR1 SGHNT, CDR2 YYREEE (reference sequence). Trimming cost V 0 bases and J 1 base, with 8 bases left between them.